The source of this T cell receptor (beta chain) is a study of T cells in Graves' hyperthyroidism and ophthalmopathy. This CDR3 has 15 amino acids. Germline CDR1 is SEHNR and CDR2 is FQNEAQ (reference sequence). Trimming took 6 bases from V and 8 from J, leaving 19 bases between them. Using RNA transcripts as the source, TCR beta CDR3 regions were amplified. The HTBI primer set served for first-round RT-PCR of the TCR CDR3. TCRdb re-derived calls from the multiplex PCR reads in MiXCR, one entry per CDR3 protein. The sample lists more than 550,000 distinct CDR3 sequences; over 40% were seen once. The TCR originated in an adult man with Graves' disease, either hyperthyroidism or ophthalmopathy (not recorded which). Sequences were obtained from peripheral blood or thyroid tissue (not recorded which). The chain has TRBV7-9 and TRBJ1-4; TRBD1 is a possible D gene (5 bases). CDR3 residues: CASRSREGWDEKLFF. The CDR3 DNA reads TGTGCCAGCAGATCGCGTGAGGGATGGGACGAAAAACTGTTTTTT.